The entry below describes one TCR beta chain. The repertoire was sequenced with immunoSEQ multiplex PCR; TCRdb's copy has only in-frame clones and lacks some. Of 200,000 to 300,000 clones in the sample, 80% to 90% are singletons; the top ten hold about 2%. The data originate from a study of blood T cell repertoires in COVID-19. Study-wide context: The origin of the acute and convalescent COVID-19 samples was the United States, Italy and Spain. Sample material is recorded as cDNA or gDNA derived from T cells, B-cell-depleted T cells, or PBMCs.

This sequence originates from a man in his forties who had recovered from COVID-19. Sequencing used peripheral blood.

CDR3 nucleotide sequence: TGTGCCAGCAGCATAAGACAGGGGAGCGGCGAGCAGTACTTC. The encoded protein is CASSIRQGSGEQYF. The chain recombines TRBV13 with TRBJ2-7; 8 bases match TRBD1. Per germline, CDR1 PRHDT and CDR2 FYEKMQ (reference sequence). V trimming: 5 bases; J trimming: 6 bases; junction bases outside the gene matches: 9. This CDR3 region has 14 residues.